The rows below give T cell receptor beta chains drawn from one sample of a study of tumor-infiltrating lymphocytes in localized non-small cell lung cancer. Sequencing used immunoSEQ multiplex PCR; TCRdb keeps in-frame clones, though not all of them. The sample holds 8,000 to 9,500 clones, roughly 82% seen once. Sequencing used lung tumor tissue. The receptors were sampled from a human donor with non-small cell lung cancer. CDR3s leave out the opening cysteine and the closing phenylalanine or tryptophan. Fields, in order: J gene, V gene, CDR3 protein.

TRBJ1-5,TRBV28,ASHDRYQPQH
TRBJ2-3,TRBV14,ASSQARFAQY
TRBJ1-3,TRBV7-8,ASSLDRASGNTIY
TRBJ2-1,TRBV9,ASSVGGRASYNEQF
TRBJ1-2,TRBV11-3,ASSRAEDHNYGYT
TRBJ1-3,TRBV5-1,ASSLGASSKSLDTIY
TRBJ2-1,TRBV5-1,ASSWGLAGARDNEQF
TRBJ1-5,TRBV19,ASSIYAGGQGNQPQH
TRBJ1-2,TRBV9,ASSVASGSYGYT
TRBJ2-2,TRBV9,ASSSGRDVGELF
TRBJ2-3,TRBV29-1,SDNLAATSTDTQY
TRBJ2-7,TRBV6-5,ASSAQGDEQY
TRBJ2-3,TRBV27,ASKRAGTSTDTQY
TRBJ2-3,TRBV7-3,ASSSVKADTQY
TRBJ2-7,TRBV19,ASSGGGVLEQY
TRBJ1-2,TRBV19,ASSIVQGAHGYT
TRBJ2-3,TRBV27,ASSLRGLAGGDTQY
TRBJ2-2,TRBV5-1,ASRETGGELF
TRBJ1-2,TRBV7-2,ASSLAYGRVFVSGYT
TRBJ1-1,TRBV11-2,ASSPDRGAEAF
TRBJ2-2,TRBV4-1,ASSQDQGRELF
TRBJ1-2,TRBV6-1,ASNRDSHYT
TRBJ2-7,TRBV6-1,ASIPPGPWNGEQY
TRBJ2-7,TRBV6-1,ASWANRDGQYEQY
TRBJ1-2,TRBV6-6,ASSYGGGVPNYGYT
TRBJ2-2,TRBV6-4,ASSSFPGTGELF
TRBJ1-3,TRBV5-1,ASSFEDSNTIY
TRBJ2-7,TRBV5-4,ASSPQTGTYEQY
TRBJ2-7,TRBV7-2,ASSLTPRPAYEQY
TRBJ2-5,TRBV2,ANTWGETQY
TRBJ2-6,TRBV19,ASSIRPGKLSGANVLT
TRBJ2-6,TRBV5-6,ASSLRGTGANVLT
TRBJ1-5,TRBV7-2,ASSLGEPGSNQPQH
TRBJ1-1,TRBV18,ASSPPSGWTEAF